This T cell receptor beta chain stems from a study of response to subunit inactivated influenza vaccine. TCRdb re-called the RT-PCR reads with MiXCR, one entry per CDR3 protein. The sample holds about 500,000 distinct CDR3 sequences, 10% to 15% seen once. This clonotype appeared many times. The material was PBMCs from blood, obtained 35 to 45 days after vaccination. The receptor's source is a man aged 50-59 years who received an inactivated influenza vaccine.

The DNA for the CDR3 is TGTGCCAGCAGTTTATGGCGGGCGAGCTCCTACAATGAGCAGTTCTTC. As protein: CASSLWRASSYNEQFF. The V and J genes are TRBV12-3 or TRBV12-4 and TRBJ2-1; possible D gene TRBD2, 5 bases. This CDR3 spans 16 amino acids. V was cut by 2 bases and J by 0 bases, with 11 bases left in between.